Here is one T cell receptor (beta chain) with its context. The V and J ends lost 6 bases and 5 bases, in that order; junction bases with no gene match: 7. CDR3 length equals 15 residues. CDR1 SEHNR and CDR2 FQNEAQ come from the germline V gene (reference sequence). The TCR beta repertoire was assessed by survey-level immunoSEQ sequencing. TCRdb's copy holds only in-frame clones and misses some; the assay was immunoSEQ multiplex PCR. The repertoire includes under 90,000 clones, just over 90% of them detected once, and roughly 4.5% sits in the top ten. This chain joins TRBV7-9 and TRBJ2-4; 10 bases are shared with TRBD1. This clonotype originated in a man in his forties with rheumatoid arthritis. The sequenced sample consisted of PBMCs. CDR3 protein: CASSQAGTGENIQYF. CDR3 nucleotides: TGTGCCAGCAGTCAAGCCGGGACAGGGGAAAACATTCAGTACTTC.